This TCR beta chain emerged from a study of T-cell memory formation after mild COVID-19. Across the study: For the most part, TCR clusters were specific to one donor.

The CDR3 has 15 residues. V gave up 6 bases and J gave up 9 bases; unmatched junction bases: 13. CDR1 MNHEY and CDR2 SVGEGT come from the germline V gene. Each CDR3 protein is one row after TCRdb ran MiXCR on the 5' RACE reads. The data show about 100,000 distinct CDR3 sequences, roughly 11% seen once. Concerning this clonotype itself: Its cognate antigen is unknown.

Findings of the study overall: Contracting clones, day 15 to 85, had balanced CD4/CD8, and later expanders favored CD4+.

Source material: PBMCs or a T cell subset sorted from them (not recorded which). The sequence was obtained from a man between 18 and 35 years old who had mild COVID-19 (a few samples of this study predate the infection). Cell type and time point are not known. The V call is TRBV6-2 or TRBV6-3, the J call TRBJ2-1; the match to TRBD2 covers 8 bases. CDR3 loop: CASSHGAGGGIEQFF. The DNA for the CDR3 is TGTGCCAGCAGCCACGGGGCGGGGGGTGGAATTGAGCAGTTCTTC.